This TCR beta chain came from a study of graft-versus-host responses after intestinal transplantation. Study-wide background: The whole recipient group had anti-thymocyte globulin induction followed by tacrolimus and steroids for roughly three years.

To release intraepithelial and lamina propria lymphocytes, the graft tissue was processed. Here immunoSEQ multiplex PCR was the method, and the copy in TCRdb shows in-frame clones only, minus some. The data show approximately 14,000 clones, with under 70% seen just once and approximately 10% held by the top ten. Of note for this clone: Its antigen remains unknown.

Study-wide findings and caveats: GvH clonotypes were identified within recipient marrow, with a subset emerging first in ileum or blood.

The specimen was ileum tissue, collected 650 to 700 days after intestinal transplantation. The sequence was collected from a human patient who received an intestinal transplant, so some T cells may come from the graft donor.

The CDR3 protein is CASSFPGRTDTQYF. The CDR3 DNA reads as TGTGCCAGCAGCTTTCCAGGGAGGACAGATACGCAGTATTTT. V usage is TRBV7-2 and J usage is TRBJ2-3; TRBD2 is a possible D gene (6 bases). This CDR3 has 14 amino acids. Germline V lookup: CDR1 SGHTA, CDR2 FQGNSA. Trimming left V 3 bases short and J 3 bases short, with 10 bases between.